Listed here are 15 T cell receptor beta chains from one sample, sequenced in a study of low-dose radiotherapy and immunotherapy resistance in tumors. cDNA synthesis used a TRAV/TRBV-specific primer set for both chains. With a V-primer adapter and a constant-region primer, TCRs were amplified for about 20 PCR cycles. One entry per CDR3 protein results from TCRdb running MiXCR on the reads. Of some 57,000 distinct CDR3 sequences listed, under 30% are singletons. Time point described: before trial treatment. The sample in question was PBMCs, obtained before treatment. Every receptor here comes from a male donor with prostate cancer.

This clonotype was observed many times. The chain uses TRBV5-1 and TRBJ1-1; no firm D call. CDR1 SGHRS and CDR2 YFSETQ come from the germline V gene. V lost 1 base, J lost 1 base, and 11 bases lay in between. This CDR3 has 15 amino acids. The CDR3 coding sequence is TGCGCCAGCAGCTTGCAAAGTCTAGGGAACACTGAAGCTTTCTTT. Its translation is CASSLQSLGNTEAFF.

This clonotype was detected ten times or more. The chain couples TRBV7-6 to TRBJ2-7, with D possibly matching TRBD1 (5 bases). The germline V gene has CDR1 SGHVS and CDR2 FNYEAQ. Trimming stripped 5 bases from V and 3 bases from J, with 17 bases between. This CDR3 has 15 residues. The CDR3 region has the DNA TGTGCCAGCAGCCTGGACACCAACAGTCACTACGAGCAGTACTTC. Its protein is CASSLDTNSHYEQYF.

This clonotype was counted many times. The J gene is TRBJ2-3, the V gene TRBV30; the D gene is possibly TRBD2 (5 bases). CDR1 is GTSNPN and CDR2 is SVGIG in the germline V gene (reference sequence). The CDR3 runs 15 residues. V was cut by 4 bases and J by 4 bases, with 18 bases left in between. DNA for the CDR3: TGTGCCTGGAAGGATGATTCGGACTCTCCAGATACGCAGTATTTT. This codes for CAWKDDSDSPDTQYF.

The chain combines TRBV28 with TRBJ2-3; unclear D gene. The CDR3 extends over 12 amino acids. The V and J ends lost 7 bases and 0 bases respectively, with 5 bases between them. Germline CDR1 is MDHEN and CDR2 is SYDVKM. The CDR3 nucleotides read TGTGCCAGCACGGCTAGCACAGATACGCAGTATTTT. Translation: CASTASTDTQYF.

As concerns this clonotype: Only one base separates this from a far larger clonotype, so it likely reflects a read error. This sequence joins TRBV9 and TRBJ2-2; the match to TRBD2 covers 9 bases. Trimming took 4 bases from V and 4 from J; bases not matched to a gene: 8. Germline assignment: CDR1 SGDLS and CDR2 YYNGEE. CDR3 length equals 16 residues. The CDR3 loop reads CASSQRLAGVTGELFF. In nucleotides, the CDR3 is TGTGCCAGCAGCCAAAGATTAGCGGGAGTCACCGGGGAGCTGTTTTTT.

The chain employs TRBV20-1 and TRBJ2-3; no firm D call. V lost 5 bases and J 0 bases, leaving 3 bases between the germline ends. The CDR3 contains 11 residues. Germline V gene sequence: CDR1 DFQATT, CDR2 SNEGSKA (reference sequence). The CDR3 reads CSARSTDTQYF. The CDR3 coding sequence is TGCAGTGCTCGGAGCACAGATACGCAGTATTTT.

With respect to this clonotype: Only one base separates this from a far larger clonotype, so it likely reflects a read error. The chain has TRBV13 and TRBJ2-1, with 9 bases aligning to TRBD1. This CDR3 region has 16 residues. CDR1 PRHDT and CDR2 FYEKMQ come from the germline V gene (reference sequence). The CDR3 nucleotides read TGTGGCAGCAGGACCGGGACAGGGAGGTCCTACAATGAGCAGTTCTTC. It translates to CGSRTGTGRSYNEQFF.

This clonotype was detected only a few times. The chain joins TRBV5-4 to TRBJ2-1; 7 bases are a match to TRBD2. The CDR3 runs 15 residues. Germline CDR1 is SGHNT and CDR2 is YYREEE (reference sequence). The ends lost 4 bases at V and 7 bases at J; junction bases unmatched: 11. The CDR3 sequence: CASSTAGYLSNEQFF. The DNA of the CDR3 is TGTGCCAGCAGCACAGCGGGATATCTTTCAAATGAGCAGTTCTTC. The full variable domain, with the rest looked up from reference TRBV5-4 and TRBJ2-1, is ETGVTQSPTHLIKTRGQQVTLRCSSQSGHNTVSWYQQALGQGPQFIFQYYREEENGRGNFPPRFSGLQFPNYSSELNVNALELDDSALYLCASSTAGYLSNEQFFGPGTRLTVL.

This clonotype has at least ten counts. This chain uses TRBV5-1 with TRBJ1-6; D is ambiguous. Deletions cut 1 base from V and 7 bases from J, with 9 bases between. Germline CDR1 SGHRS, CDR2 YFSETQ. The CDR3 totals 14 residues. The CDR3, as DNA: TGCGCCAGCAGCTTGCAGGCAGACAATTCACCCCTCCACTTT. Its translation is CASSLQADNSPLHF. Full variable domain (remainder filled in from reference TRBV5-1 and TRBJ1-6): KAGVTQTPRYLIKTRGQQVTLSCSPISGHRSVSWYQQTPGQGLQFLFEYFSETQRNKGNFPGRFSGRQFSNSRSEMNVSTLELGDSALYLCASSLQADNSPLHFGNGTRLTVT.

With regard to this clonotype: With a much larger clone just one base away, this may be a read error. The V and J genes are TRBV5-1 and TRBJ2-5; no definite D call. Looked up from germline, CDR1 is SGHRS and CDR2 is YFSETQ. This CDR3 comprises 14 residues. Trimming stripped 2 bases from V and 6 bases from J, with 14 bases between. The CDR3 bases are TGCGCCAGCAGCTTATTGGGCAGTAAACAGACCCAGTACTTC. Translation gives CASSLLGSKQTQYF.

This clonotype was found many times. This rearrangement joins TRBV29-1 to TRBJ2-3; D not resolved. Germline V lookup: CDR1 SQVTM, CDR2 ANQGSEA. The V end lost 4 bases, the J end lost 0 bases, and 5 bases lay between the germline ends. CDR3 length: 12 amino acids. CDR3 in DNA: TGCAGCGTTGGTTTGAGCACAGATACGCAGTATTTT. Translated, it gives CSVGLSTDTQYF.

In the case of this clonotype: Sequence at one end of the junction differs from germline and may be a read error. This chain joins TRBV5-3 and TRBJ2-6; weak D call: TRBD2 (5 bases). TRBV5-3 is an ORF for which the function is uncertain. This CDR3 is built from 18 residues. The CDR3 sequence is CASSFSRRGPGGANVLTF. In DNA form, the CDR3 reads TGTGCCAGCAGCTTCTCCCGACGAGGGCCAGGAGGGGCCAACGTCCTGACTTTC.

The sample holds many counts of this clonotype. This chain uses TRBV29-1 with TRBJ2-5; D not certain. Germline CDR1 is SQVTM and CDR2 is ANQGSEA. Trimming stripped 2 bases from V and 1 base from J, with 11 bases between. The CDR3 has 14 residues. CDR3 protein: CSVEIFSSQETQYF. The CDR3 region has the DNA TGCAGCGTTGAAATATTTAGCAGCCAAGAGACCCAGTACTTC.

The CDR3 reads CASSQRTGVGPYNEQFF. The CDR3 DNA reads as TGCGCCAGCAGTCAAAGGACAGGGGTGGGGCCCTACAATGAGCAGTTCTTC. V is TRBV23-1 and J is TRBJ2-1, with 9 bases matching TRBD1. TRBV23-1 is an ORF; its function is uncertain. This CDR3 has 17 amino acids. The V gene end was trimmed by 2 bases and the J gene end by 2 bases; junction bases not matched to a gene: 7.

This clonotype was detected many times. This chain links TRBV7-9 with TRBJ2-7, with D hard to call. Trimming cost V 2 bases and J 0 bases, with 11 bases left between them. The CDR3 runs 15 residues. Germline CDR1 SEHNR, CDR2 FQNEAQ (reference sequence). The CDR3 DNA reads as TGTGCCAGCAGCTTAACGACGACCTCCTCCTACGAGCAGTACTTC. As protein: CASSLTTTSSYEQYF.